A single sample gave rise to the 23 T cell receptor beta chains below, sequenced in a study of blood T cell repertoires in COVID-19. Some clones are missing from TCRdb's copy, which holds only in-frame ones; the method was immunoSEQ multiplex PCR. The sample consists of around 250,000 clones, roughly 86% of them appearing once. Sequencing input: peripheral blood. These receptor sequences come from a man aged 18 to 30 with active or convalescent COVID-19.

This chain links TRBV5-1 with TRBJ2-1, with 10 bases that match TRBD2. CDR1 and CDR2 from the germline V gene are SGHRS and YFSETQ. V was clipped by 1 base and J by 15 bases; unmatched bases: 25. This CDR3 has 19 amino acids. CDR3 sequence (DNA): TGCGCCAGCAGCTTGTTGGGCCTAGCGGGAGCATCTGAAACAATGAGGGCGTTCTTC. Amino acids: CASSLLGLAGASETMRAFF.

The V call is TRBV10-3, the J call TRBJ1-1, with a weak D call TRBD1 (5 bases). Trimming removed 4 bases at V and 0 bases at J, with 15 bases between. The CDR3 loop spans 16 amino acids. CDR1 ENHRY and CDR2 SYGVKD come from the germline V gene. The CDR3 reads CAISARTPNMNTEAFF. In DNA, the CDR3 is TGTGCCATCAGTGCGCGGACACCAAACATGAACACTGAAGCTTTCTTT.

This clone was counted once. The CDR3 DNA reads TGTGCCAGCAGTTCCCAACTAACAGGATACAATGAGCAGTTCTTC. As protein: CASSSQLTGYNEQFF. The gene calls are TRBV28 and TRBJ2-1; the D gene is possibly TRBD1 (5 bases). The CDR3 loop spans 15 amino acids. The germline V gene encodes CDR1 MDHEN and CDR2 SYDVKM. Trimming took off 4 bases at V and 4 bases at J, with 14 bases between the two ends.

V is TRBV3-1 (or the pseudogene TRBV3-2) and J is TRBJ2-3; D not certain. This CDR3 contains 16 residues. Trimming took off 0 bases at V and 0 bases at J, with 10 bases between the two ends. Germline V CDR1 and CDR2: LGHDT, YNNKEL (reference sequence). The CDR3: CASSQDPEQSTDTQYF. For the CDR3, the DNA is TGTGCCAGCAGCCAAGATCCGGAACAGAGCACAGATACGCAGTATTTT.

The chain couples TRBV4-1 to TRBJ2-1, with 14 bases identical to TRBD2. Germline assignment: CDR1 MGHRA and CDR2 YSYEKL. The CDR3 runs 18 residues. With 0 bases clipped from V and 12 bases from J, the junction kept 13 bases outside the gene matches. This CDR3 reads CASSQEFPGTSGGPGQFF. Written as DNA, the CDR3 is TGCGCCAGCAGCCAAGAGTTTCCGGGGACTAGCGGGGGCCCGGGGCAGTTCTTC.

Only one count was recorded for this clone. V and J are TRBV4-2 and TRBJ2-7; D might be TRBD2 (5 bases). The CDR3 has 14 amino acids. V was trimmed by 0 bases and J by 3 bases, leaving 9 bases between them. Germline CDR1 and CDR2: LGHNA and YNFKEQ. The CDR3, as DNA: TGTGCCAGCAGCCAAGAAAAGGCGGGCTACGAGCAGTACTTC. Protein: CASSQEKAGYEQYF.

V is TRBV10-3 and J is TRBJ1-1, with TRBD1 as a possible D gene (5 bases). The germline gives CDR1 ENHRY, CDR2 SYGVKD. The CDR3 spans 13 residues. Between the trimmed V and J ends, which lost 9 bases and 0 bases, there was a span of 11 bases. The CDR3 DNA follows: TGTGCCATGGGGGGGGGTTTGAACACTGAAGCTTTCTTT. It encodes CAMGGGLNTEAFF.

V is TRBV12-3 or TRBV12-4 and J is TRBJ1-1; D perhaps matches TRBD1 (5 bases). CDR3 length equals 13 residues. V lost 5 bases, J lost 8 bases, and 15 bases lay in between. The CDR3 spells CASSLGGVMEAFF. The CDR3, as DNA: TGTGCCAGCAGTCTGGGGGGGGTGATGGAAGCTTTCTTT.

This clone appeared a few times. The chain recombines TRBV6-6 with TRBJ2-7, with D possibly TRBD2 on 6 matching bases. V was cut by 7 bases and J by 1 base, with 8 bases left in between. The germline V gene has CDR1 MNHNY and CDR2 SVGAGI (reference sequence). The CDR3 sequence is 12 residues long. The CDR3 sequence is CASTGDSYEQYF. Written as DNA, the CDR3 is TGTGCCAGCACGGGAGATTCCTACGAGCAGTACTTC.

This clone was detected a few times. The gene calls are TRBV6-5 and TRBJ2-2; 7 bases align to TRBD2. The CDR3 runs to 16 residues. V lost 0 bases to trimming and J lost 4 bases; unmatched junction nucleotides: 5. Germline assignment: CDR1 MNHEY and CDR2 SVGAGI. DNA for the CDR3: TGTGCCAGCAGTTACTCGGGGGGGGTCGGCACCGGGGAGCTGTTTTTT. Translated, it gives CASSYSGGVGTGELFF.

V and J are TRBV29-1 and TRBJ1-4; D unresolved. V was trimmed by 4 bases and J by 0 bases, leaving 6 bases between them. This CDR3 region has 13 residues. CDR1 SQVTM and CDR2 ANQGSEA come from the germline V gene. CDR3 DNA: TGCAGCGTTGGACGGGCAACTAATGAAAAACTGTTTTTT. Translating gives CSVGRATNEKLFF.

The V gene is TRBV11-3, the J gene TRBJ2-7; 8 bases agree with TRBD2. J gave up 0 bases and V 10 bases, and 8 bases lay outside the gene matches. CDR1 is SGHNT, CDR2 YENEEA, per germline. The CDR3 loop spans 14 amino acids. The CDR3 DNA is TGTGCCACCCGTCGACTAGCGAGCTCCTACGAGCAGTACTTC. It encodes CATRRLASSYEQYF.

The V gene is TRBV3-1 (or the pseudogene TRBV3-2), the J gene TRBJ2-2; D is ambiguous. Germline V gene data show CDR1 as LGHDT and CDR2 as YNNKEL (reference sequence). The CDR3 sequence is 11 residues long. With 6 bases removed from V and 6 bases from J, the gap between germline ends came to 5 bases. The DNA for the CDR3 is TGTGCCAGCAGGGCAGCCGGGGAGCTGTTTTTT. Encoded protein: CASRAAGELFF.

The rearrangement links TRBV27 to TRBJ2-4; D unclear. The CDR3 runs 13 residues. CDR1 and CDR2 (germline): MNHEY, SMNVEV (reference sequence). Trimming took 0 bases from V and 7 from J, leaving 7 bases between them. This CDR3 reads CASSLSRGNIQYF. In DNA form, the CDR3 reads TGTGCCAGCAGTTTATCGCGAGGCAACATTCAGTACTTC.

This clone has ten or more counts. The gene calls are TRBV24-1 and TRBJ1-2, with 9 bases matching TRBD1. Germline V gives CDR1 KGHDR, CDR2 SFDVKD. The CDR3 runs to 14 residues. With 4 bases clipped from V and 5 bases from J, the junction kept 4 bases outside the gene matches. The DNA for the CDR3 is TGTGCCACCAGTGACCGGGACAGGGCATATGGCTACACCTTC. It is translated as CATSDRDRAYGYTF.

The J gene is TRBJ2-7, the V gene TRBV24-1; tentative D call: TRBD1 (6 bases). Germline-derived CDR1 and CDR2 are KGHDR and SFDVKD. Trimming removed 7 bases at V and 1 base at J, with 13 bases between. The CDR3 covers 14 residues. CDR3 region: CATRLGDNSYEQYF. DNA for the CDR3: TGTGCCACCAGGTTGGGGGACAATTCCTACGAGCAGTACTTC.

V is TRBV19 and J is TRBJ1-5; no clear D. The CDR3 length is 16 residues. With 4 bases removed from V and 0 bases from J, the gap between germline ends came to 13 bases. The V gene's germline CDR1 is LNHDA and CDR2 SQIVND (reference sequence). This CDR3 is CASSNSEKYSNQPQHF. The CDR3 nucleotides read TGTGCCAGTAGTAACAGTGAAAAATATAGCAATCAGCCCCAGCATTTT.

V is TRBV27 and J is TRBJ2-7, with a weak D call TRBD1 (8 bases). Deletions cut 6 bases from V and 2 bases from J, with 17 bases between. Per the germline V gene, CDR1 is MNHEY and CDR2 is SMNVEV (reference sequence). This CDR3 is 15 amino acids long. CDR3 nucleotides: TGTGCCAGCAGATTTGACAGGGGACTAACCTACGAGCAGTACTTC. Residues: CASRFDRGLTYEQYF.

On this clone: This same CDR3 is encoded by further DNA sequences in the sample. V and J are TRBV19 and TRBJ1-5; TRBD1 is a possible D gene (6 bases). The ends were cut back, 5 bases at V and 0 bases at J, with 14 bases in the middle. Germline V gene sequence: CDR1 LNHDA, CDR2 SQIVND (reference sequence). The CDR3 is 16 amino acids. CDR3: CASSRTDLYSNQPQHF. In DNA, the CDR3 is TGTGCCAGTAGTCGGACAGATCTTTATAGCAATCAGCCCCAGCATTTT. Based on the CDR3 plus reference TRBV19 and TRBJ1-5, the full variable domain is DGGITQSPKYLFRKEGQNVTLSCEQNLNHDAMYWYRQDPGQGLRLIYYSQIVNDFQKGDIAEGYSVSREKKESFPLTVTSAQKNPTAFYLCASSRTDLYSNQPQHFGDGTRLSIL.

CDR3 DNA sequence: TGCGCCAGCAGTGAGTCGATAGGGACTAGCTTAGAGACCCAGTACTTC. As protein: CASSESIGTSLETQYF. The gene calls are TRBV10-2 and TRBJ2-5; 9 nucleotides line up with TRBD2. The CDR3 spans 16 residues. Trimming took 0 bases from V and 4 from J; bases not matched to a gene: 6. In germline, CDR1 is WSHSY, CDR2 SAAADI.

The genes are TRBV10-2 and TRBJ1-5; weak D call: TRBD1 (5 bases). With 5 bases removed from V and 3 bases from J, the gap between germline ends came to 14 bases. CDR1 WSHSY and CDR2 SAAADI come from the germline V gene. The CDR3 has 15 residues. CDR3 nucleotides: TGCGCCAGCAGTCACGGGGGGTGGGTCAATCAGCCCCAGCATTTT. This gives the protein CASSHGGWVNQPQHF.

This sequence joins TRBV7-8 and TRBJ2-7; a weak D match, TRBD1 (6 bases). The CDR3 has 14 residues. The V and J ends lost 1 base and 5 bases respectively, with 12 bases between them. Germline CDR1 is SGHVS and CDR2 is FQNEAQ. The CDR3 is CASSLVSQGHEQYF. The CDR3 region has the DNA TGTGCCAGCAGCTTAGTGAGCCAGGGGCACGAGCAGTACTTC. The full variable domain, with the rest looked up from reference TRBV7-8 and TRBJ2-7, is GAGVSQSPRYKVAKRGQDVALRCDPISGHVSLFWYQQALGQGPEFLTYFQNEAQLDKSGLPSDRFFAERPEGSVSTLKIQRTQQEDSAVYLCASSLVSQGHEQYFGPGTRLTVT.

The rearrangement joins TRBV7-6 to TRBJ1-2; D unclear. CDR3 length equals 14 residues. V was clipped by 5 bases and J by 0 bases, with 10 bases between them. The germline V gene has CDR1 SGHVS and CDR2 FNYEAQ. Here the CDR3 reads CASSLDGTNYGYTF. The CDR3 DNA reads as TGTGCCAGCAGCCTAGACGGTACTAACTATGGCTACACCTTC.